These 9 T cell receptor beta chains originate from one sample sequenced in a study of T cell repertoires in ileal Crohn's disease (dated by TCRdb to about 2019). Libraries came from the immunoSEQ multiplex PCR assay. TCRdb re-hosts the immuneACCESS table, in-frame sequences only. Its copies lack some clones; in the studies checked, an unresolved V gene accounts for under half of them, and the cause for the rest is not known. Here the sample has over 4,500 clones; roughly 82% occur a single time. Clones ranked in the top ten supply around 4% of the sample. The sample's time point, from its label and the paper: neoterminal ileum biopsy at postoperative endoscopy, about 6 months after surgery. Material for sequencing was ileal tissue. These receptors all come from an adult with Crohn's disease.

CDR3 nucleotide sequence: TGTGCCAGCGGGGTGAGATCTGGGGCCAACGTCCTGACTTTC. As protein: CASGVRSGANVLTF. V usage is TRBV2 and J usage is TRBJ2-6; D gene unclear. Germline CDR1 is SNHLY and CDR2 is FYNNEI. Between the trimmed V and J ends, which lost 8 bases and 1 base, there was a span of 9 bases. The CDR3 sequence is 14 residues long.

V and J are TRBV12-2 and TRBJ2-7; TRBD2, as called in the table, went unchecked against the DNA. TRBV12-2 counts as a pseudogene. The CDR3 is 21 residues long. This CDR3 reads CASRLAAGGTGSGRATYEQYF. The CDR3 nucleotides are TGTGCAAGTCGCTTAGCGGCGGGGGGGACAGGGAGCGGGAGGGCCACCTACGAGCAGTACTTC.

The rearrangement uses TRBV14 and TRBJ2-7; no clear D. V lost 6 bases, J lost 6 bases, and 12 bases lay in between. This CDR3 is 12 amino acids long. Germline CDR1 and CDR2: SGHDN and FVKESK. DNA for the CDR3: TGTGCCAGCAGTCTAAGCGTGACCGAGCAGTACTTC. Its protein product is CASSLSVTEQYF.

The chain joins TRBV28 to TRBJ2-7; 7 bases map to TRBD2. The CDR3 runs 13 residues. V was pared by 6 bases and J by 2 bases, with 4 bases of the junction left unmatched. Germline loops: CDR1 MDHEN, CDR2 SYDVKM. The CDR3 bases are TGTGCCAGCAGGGTAGCGGGCCCCTACGAGCAGTACTTC. The encoded protein is CASRVAGPYEQYF. The variable domain in full, completed from reference TRBV28 and TRBJ2-7, reads DVKVTQSSRYLVKRTGEKVFLECVQDMDHENMFWYRQDPGLGLRLIYFSYDVKMKEKGDIPEGYSVSREKKERFSLILESASTNQTSMYLCASRVAGPYEQYFGPGTRLTVT.

J is TRBJ2-7 and V is TRBV10-2, with TRBD2 matching 7 bases. CDR3 length: 20 residues. Germline lookup yields CDR1 WSHSY and CDR2 SAAADI. With 0 bases clipped from V and 0 bases from J, the junction kept 17 bases outside the gene matches. The CDR3 sequence: CASSESRFGTTGLSSYEQYF. CDR3 in DNA: TGCGCCAGCAGTGAGTCGAGGTTTGGGACTACGGGACTTTCCTCCTACGAGCAGTACTTC.

J is TRBJ2-1 and V is TRBV5-1; D not resolved. From germline, CDR1 is SGHRS and CDR2 YFSETQ. Trimming stripped 0 bases from V and 0 bases from J, with 4 bases between. The CDR3 extends over 14 amino acids. CDR3 sequence reads: CASSLGGSYNEQFF. CDR3 bases: TGCGCCAGCAGCTTGGGGGGCTCCTACAATGAGCAGTTCTTC.

The chain carries TRBV29-1 and TRBJ2-6; the match to TRBD1 covers 8 bases. CDR1 SQVTM and CDR2 ANQGSEA come from the germline V gene. The junction had 7 bases not matched to a gene; V was cut back by 6 bases and J by 0 bases. The CDR3 is 16 residues long. The CDR3 protein is CSVGTGQFSGANVLTF. Here the CDR3 DNA reads TGCAGCGTGGGGACAGGTCAATTCTCTGGGGCCAACGTCCTGACTTTC. Using reference TRBV29-1 and TRBJ2-6 for the parts outside the CDR3, the full variable domain is SAVISQKPSRDICQRGTSLTIQCQVDSQVTMMFWYRQQPGQSLTLIATANQGSEATYESGFVIDKFPISRPNLTFSTLTVSNMSPEDSSIYLCSVGTGQFSGANVLTFGAGSRLTVL.

J is TRBJ2-1 and V is TRBV19; maybe TRBD2 (6 bases). This CDR3 has 15 residues. Per germline, CDR1 LNHDA and CDR2 SQIVND (reference sequence). V was pared by 6 bases and J by 0 bases, with 12 bases between. CDR3 residues: CASRPQTSSYNEQFF. DNA of the CDR3: TGTGCCAGTAGACCTCAGACTAGCTCCTACAATGAGCAGTTCTTC.

V and J are TRBV7-3 and TRBJ2-1; TRBD1 matches 10 bases. Germline V CDR1 and CDR2: SGHTA, FQGTGA. This CDR3 has 13 residues. V lost 4 bases to trimming and J lost 10 bases; unmatched junction nucleotides: 4. In DNA, the CDR3 is TGTGCCAGCAGCTCGACAGGGGGCGCAGAGCAGTTCTTC. Translation gives CASSSTGGAEQFF.